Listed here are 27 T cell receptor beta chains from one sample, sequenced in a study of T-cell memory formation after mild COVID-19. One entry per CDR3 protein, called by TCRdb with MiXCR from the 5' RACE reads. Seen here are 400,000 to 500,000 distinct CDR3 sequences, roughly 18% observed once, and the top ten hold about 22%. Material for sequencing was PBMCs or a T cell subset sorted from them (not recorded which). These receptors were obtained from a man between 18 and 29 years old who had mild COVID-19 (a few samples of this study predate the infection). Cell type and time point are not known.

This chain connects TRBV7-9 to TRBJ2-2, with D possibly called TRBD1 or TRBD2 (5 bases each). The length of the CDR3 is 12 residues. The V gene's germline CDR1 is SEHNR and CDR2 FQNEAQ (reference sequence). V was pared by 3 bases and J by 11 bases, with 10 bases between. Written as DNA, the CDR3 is TGTGCCAGCAGCTTCTTACGGGACGAGCTGTTTTTT. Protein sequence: CASSFLRDELFF.

The DNA for the CDR3 is TGTGCCAGCAGTGAATCAACAGGCACAGATACGCAGTATTTT. It codes for CASSESTGTDTQYF. The V and J genes are TRBV25-1 and TRBJ2-3; no firm D call. Per germline, CDR1 MGHDK and CDR2 SYGVNS. The CDR3 length is 14 residues. The V and J ends lost 1 base and 1 base respectively, with 6 bases between them.

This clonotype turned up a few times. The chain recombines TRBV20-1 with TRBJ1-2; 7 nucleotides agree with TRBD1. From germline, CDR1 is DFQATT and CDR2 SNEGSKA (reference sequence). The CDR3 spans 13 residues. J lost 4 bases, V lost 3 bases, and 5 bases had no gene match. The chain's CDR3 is CSASRQGFYGYTF. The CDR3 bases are TGCAGTGCTAGTAGACAGGGCTTCTATGGCTACACCTTC.

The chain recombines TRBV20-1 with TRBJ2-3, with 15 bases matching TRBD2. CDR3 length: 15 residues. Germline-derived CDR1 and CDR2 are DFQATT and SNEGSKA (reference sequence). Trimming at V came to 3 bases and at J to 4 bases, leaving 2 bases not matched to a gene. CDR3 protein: CSASRTSGGADTQYF. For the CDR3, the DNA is TGCAGTGCTAGCAGGACTAGCGGGGGGGCAGATACGCAGTATTTT.

In DNA form, the CDR3 reads TGTGCCAGCCGAGACCCGACTAGCGGGGTGGATGATACGCAGTATTTT. Its translation: CASRDPTSGVDDTQYF. V usage is TRBV6-2 or TRBV6-3 and J usage is TRBJ2-3; 11 positions agree with TRBD2. This CDR3 is 16 amino acids long. The V gene end was trimmed by 8 bases and the J gene end by 6 bases; junction bases not matched to a gene: 13. Per germline, CDR1 MNHEY and CDR2 SVGEGT.

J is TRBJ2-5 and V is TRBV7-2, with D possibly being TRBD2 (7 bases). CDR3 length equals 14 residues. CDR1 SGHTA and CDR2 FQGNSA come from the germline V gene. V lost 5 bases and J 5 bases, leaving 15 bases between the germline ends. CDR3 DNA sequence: TGTGCCAGCAGCCTAGGGGGGGGGTGGGAGACCCAGTACTTC. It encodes CASSLGGGWETQYF.

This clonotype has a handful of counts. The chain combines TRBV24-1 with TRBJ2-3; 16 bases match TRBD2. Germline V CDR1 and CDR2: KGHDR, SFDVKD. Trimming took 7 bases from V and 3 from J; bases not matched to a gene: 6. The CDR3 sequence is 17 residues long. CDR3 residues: CATSSPGLAGGTDTQYF. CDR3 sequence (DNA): TGTGCCACCAGCAGTCCGGGACTAGCGGGGGGGACAGATACGCAGTATTTT.

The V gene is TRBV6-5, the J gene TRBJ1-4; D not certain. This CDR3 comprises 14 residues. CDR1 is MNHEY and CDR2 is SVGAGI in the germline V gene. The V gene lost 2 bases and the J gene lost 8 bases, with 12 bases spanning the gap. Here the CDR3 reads CASSYRRVGEKLFF. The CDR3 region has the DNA TGTGCCAGCAGTTACAGAAGGGTTGGAGAAAAACTGTTTTTT.

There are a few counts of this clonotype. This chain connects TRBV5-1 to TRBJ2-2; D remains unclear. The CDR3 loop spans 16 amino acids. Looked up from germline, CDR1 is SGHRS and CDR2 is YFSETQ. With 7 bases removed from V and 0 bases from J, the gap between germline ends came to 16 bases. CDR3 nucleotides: TGCGCCAGCTCTTACTCGACACCAGCGAACACCGGGGAGCTGTTTTTT. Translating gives CASSYSTPANTGELFF.

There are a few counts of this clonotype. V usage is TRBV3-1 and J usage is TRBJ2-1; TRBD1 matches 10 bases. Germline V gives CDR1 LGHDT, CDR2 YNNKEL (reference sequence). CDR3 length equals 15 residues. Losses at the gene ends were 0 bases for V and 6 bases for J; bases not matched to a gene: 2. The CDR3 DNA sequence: TGTGCCAGCAGCCAAGAGGGGACAGGGGCCAATGAGCAGTTCTTC. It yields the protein CASSQEGTGANEQFF.

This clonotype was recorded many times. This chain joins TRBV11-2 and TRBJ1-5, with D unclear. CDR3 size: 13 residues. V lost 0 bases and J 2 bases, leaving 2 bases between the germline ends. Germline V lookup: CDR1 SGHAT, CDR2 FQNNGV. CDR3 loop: CASSLDRNQPQHF. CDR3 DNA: TGTGCCAGCAGCTTAGATCGCAATCAGCCCCAGCATTTT.

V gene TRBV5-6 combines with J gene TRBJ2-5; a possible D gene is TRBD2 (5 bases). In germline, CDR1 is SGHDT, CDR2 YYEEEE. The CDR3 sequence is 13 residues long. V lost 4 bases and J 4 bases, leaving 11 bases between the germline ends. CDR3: CASSPTAGETQYF. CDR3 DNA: TGTGCCAGCAGCCCCACTGCGGGAGAGACCCAGTACTTC.

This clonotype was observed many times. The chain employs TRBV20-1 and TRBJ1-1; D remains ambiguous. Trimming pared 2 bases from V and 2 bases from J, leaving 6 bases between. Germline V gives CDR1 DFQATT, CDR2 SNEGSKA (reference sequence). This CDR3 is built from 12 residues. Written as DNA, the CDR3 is TGCAGTGCTAGATTCGGCAACACTGAAGCTTTCTTT. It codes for CSARFGNTEAFF.

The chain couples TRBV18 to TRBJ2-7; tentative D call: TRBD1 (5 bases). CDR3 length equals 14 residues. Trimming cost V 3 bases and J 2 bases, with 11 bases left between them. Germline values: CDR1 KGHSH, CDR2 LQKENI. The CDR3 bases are TGTGCCAGCTCACCGCCGACAGATACCTACGAGCAGTACTTC. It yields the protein CASSPPTDTYEQYF.

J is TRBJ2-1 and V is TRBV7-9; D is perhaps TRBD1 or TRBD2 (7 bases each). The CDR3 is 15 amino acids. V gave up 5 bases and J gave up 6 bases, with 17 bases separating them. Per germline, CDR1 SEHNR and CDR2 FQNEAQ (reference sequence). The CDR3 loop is CASSTQGRVGNEQFF. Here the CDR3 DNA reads TGTGCCAGCAGCACACAGGGGAGGGTCGGCAATGAGCAGTTCTTC.

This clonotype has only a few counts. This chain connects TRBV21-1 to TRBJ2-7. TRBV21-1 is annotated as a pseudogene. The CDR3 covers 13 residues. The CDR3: CASRWGTPYEQYV. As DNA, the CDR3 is TGTGCCAGCCGATGGGGAACTCCCTACGAGCAGTACGTC.

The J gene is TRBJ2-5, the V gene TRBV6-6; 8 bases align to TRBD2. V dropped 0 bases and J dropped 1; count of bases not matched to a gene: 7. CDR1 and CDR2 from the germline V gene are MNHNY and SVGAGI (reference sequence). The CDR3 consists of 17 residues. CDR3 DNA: TGTGCCAGCAGTTACTCTCTACCGCGGGGGGCCCAAGAGACCCAGTACTTC. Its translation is CASSYSLPRGAQETQYF.

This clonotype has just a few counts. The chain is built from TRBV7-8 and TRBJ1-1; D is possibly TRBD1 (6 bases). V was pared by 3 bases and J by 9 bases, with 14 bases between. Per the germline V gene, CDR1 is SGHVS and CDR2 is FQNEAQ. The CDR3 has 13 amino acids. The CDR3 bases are TGTGCCAGCAGCTTCGGGTCGCAGGGGCAAGCTTTCTTT. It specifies CASSFGSQGQAFF.

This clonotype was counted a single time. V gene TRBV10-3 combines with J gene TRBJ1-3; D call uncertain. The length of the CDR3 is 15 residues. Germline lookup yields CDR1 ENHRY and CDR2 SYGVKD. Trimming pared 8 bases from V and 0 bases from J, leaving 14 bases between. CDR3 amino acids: CAIAGRASSGNTIYF. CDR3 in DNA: TGTGCCATCGCAGGACGGGCATCCTCTGGAAACACCATATATTTT.

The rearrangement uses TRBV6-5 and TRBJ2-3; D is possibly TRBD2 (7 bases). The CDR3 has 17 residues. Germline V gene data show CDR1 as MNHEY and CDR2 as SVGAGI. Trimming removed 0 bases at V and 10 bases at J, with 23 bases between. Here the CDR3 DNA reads TGTGCCAGCAGTTACTCGAGTCCAGGGGAGGGCCGCGGGTCGCAGTATTTT. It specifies CASSYSSPGEGRGSQYF.

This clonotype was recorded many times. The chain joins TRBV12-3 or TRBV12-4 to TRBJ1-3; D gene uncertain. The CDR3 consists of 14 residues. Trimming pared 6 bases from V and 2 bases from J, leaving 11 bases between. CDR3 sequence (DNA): TGTGCCAGCAGCCAAGTGTCGGCTGGAAACACCATATATTTT. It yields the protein CASSQVSAGNTIYF.

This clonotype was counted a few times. CDR3 bases: TGCGCCAGCAGCTCGGACTCGCGGGGTAGGCAGTATTTT. Protein sequence: CASSSDSRGRQYF. The chain employs TRBV5-1 and TRBJ2-3, with D perhaps TRBD2 (6 bases). Trimming shortened V by 3 bases and J by 11 bases, and 16 bases separated the two germline ends. CDR1 SGHRS and CDR2 YFSETQ come from the germline V gene. CDR3 size: 13 residues.

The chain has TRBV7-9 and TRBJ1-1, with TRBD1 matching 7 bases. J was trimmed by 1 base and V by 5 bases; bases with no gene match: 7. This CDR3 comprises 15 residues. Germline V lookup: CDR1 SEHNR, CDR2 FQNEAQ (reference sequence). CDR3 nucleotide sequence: TGTGCCAGCAGCGTACAGGGGCCGGCGAACACTGAAGCTTTCTTT. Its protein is CASSVQGPANTEAFF.

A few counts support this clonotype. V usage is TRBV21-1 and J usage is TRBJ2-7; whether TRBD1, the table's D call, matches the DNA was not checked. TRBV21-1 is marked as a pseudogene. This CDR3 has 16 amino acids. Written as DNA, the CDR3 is TGTGCCAGCAGCGGAGGGGGGACAGCAGTACCCTACGAGCAGTACGTC. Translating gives CASSGGGTAVPYEQYV.

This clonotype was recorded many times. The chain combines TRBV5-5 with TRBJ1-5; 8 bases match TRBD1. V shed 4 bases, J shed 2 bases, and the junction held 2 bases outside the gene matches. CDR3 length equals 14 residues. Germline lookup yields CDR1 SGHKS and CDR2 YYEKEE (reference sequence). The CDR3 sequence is CASSGQGGNQPQHF. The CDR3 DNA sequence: TGTGCCAGCAGCGGACAGGGCGGCAATCAGCCCCAGCATTTT.

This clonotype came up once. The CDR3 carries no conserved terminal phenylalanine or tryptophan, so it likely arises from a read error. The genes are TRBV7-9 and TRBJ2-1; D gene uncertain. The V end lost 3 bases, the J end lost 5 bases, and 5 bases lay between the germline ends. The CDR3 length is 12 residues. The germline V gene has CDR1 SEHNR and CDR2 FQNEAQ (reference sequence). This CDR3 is CASSFTDNEQFL. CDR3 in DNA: TGTGCCAGCAGCTTTACAGACAATGAGCAGTTCCTC.

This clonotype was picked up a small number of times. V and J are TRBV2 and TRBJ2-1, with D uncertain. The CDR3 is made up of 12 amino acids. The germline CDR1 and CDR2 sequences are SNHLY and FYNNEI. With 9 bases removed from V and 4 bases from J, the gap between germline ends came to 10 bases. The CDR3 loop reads CASSADYNEQFF. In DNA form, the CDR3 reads TGTGCCAGTTCGGCGGATTACAATGAGCAGTTCTTC.